Following are 21 T cell receptor beta chains from one sample sequenced in a study of T-cell reconstitution after alpha-beta-depleted transplantation in children. Unique molecular identifiers were used in preparing the TCRbeta library. Using its own MiXCR run on the PCR reads, TCRdb lists one record per CDR3 protein. Of 550,000 to 800,000 distinct CDR3 sequences listed, around 12% are singletons. Source: PBMCs, taken before TCRalphabeta/CD19-depleted stem cell transplant. The receptors were sampled from a girl aged 2 to 10 with congenital amegakaryocytic thrombocytopenia, due to receive a stem cell transplant.

This clonotype was seen ten or more times. The chain combines TRBV12-3 or TRBV12-4 with TRBJ2-7, with D uncertain. V was pared by 2 bases and J by 2 bases, with 10 bases between. The CDR3 covers 14 residues. The CDR3 loop is CASSLFGATYEQYF. The CDR3 DNA reads TGTGCCAGCAGTTTATTCGGAGCCACCTACGAGCAGTACTTC.

This clonotype was seen repeatedly, ten times or more. This chain links TRBV29-1 with TRBJ1-1; TRBD1 aligns across 8 bases. V lost 1 base and J lost 1; bases outside the gene matches: 2. Germline V gene data show CDR1 as SQVTM and CDR2 as ANQGSEA. CDR3 length equals 14 residues. The CDR3 DNA reads TGCAGCGTTGAAGGTGGACAGGGGAACACTGAAGCTTTCTTT. As protein: CSVEGGQGNTEAFF.

At least ten counts were recorded for this clonotype. This chain connects TRBV6-4 to TRBJ2-1, with D uncertain. Germline V gene data show CDR1 as MRHNA and CDR2 as SNTAGT. Trimming stripped 3 bases from V and 2 bases from J, with 11 bases between. The CDR3 has 15 amino acids. CDR3 amino acids: CASSETSETYNEQFF. For the CDR3, the DNA is TGTGCCAGCAGTGAGACCAGCGAGACCTACAATGAGCAGTTCTTC.

A few counts support this clonotype. The genes are TRBV12-3 or TRBV12-4 and TRBJ2-7, with 8 bases that match TRBD2. The CDR3 runs 15 residues. The J segment lost 5 bases and the V segment lost 7 bases, leaving 13 bases of the junction unmatched. The CDR3 DNA follows: TGTGCCAGCACCCCAAGCGGGAGAAGTGGGGACGAGCAGTACTTC. This sequence encodes CASTPSGRSGDEQYF.

The chain links TRBV20-1 to TRBJ2-1; possible D gene TRBD2, 6 bases. The CDR3 sequence is 14 residues long. Germline loops: CDR1 DFQATT, CDR2 SNEGSKA (reference sequence). Trimming pared 6 bases from V and 5 bases from J, leaving 17 bases between. The CDR3 region is CSAGTGIVNNEQFF. Here the CDR3 DNA reads TGCAGTGCAGGGACTGGAATCGTGAACAATGAGCAGTTCTTC.

This clonotype was seen repeatedly, ten times or more. The gene calls are TRBV20-1 and TRBJ2-7; 8 bases are a match to TRBD1. The CDR3 is 15 amino acids. The trim removed 1 base at V and 2 bases at J, leaving 7 bases unmatched. Germline V gives CDR1 DFQATT, CDR2 SNEGSKA (reference sequence). CDR3 sequence: CSARGSGQATYEQYF. The CDR3 nucleotides are TGCAGTGCTAGAGGATCGGGACAGGCCACCTACGAGCAGTACTTC.

This clonotype was observed at least ten times. Written as DNA, the CDR3 is TGTGCCATCAGTGAGTCAACTAGCGGGAGTCATGAGCAGTTCTTC. It yields the protein CAISESTSGSHEQFF. The chain combines TRBV10-3 with TRBJ2-1; 11 bases align to TRBD2. V lost 0 bases and J lost 8; bases outside the gene matches: 3. This CDR3 contains 15 residues. The germline gives CDR1 ENHRY, CDR2 SYGVKD.

The genes are TRBV11-2 and TRBJ2-1; 11 nucleotides agree with TRBD2. The germline CDR1 and CDR2 sequences are SGHAT and FQNNGV. V was clipped by 4 bases and J by 7 bases; unmatched bases: 12. This CDR3 is built from 17 residues. The DNA of the CDR3 is TGTGCCAGCAGCTCCCTCTTCTCTAGCGGGAGGTTTAATGAGCAGTTCTTC. Protein: CASSSLFSSGRFNEQFF.

This clonotype showed up many times. This chain connects TRBV6-6 to TRBJ2-2; D might be TRBD2 (5 bases). V lost 6 bases and J lost 3, with 8 bases in between. The CDR3 extends over 13 amino acids. Germline-derived CDR1 and CDR2 are MNHNY and SVGAGI (reference sequence). The DNA for the CDR3 is TGTGCCAGCAGGGAGAGGGACACCGGGGAGCTGTTTTTT. This codes for CASRERDTGELFF.

This clonotype was recorded at least ten times. The genes are TRBV12-3 or TRBV12-4 and TRBJ2-7; 9 bases are shared with TRBD2. This CDR3 is built from 15 residues. V lost 4 bases, J lost 4 bases, and 8 bases stayed unmatched. The DNA for the CDR3 is TGTGCCAGCAGTTCCTCGACTAGCGGAACTTACGAGCAGTACTTC. This translates into CASSSSTSGTYEQYF.

The chain recombines TRBV29-1 with TRBJ2-3; 8 bases map to TRBD2. Trimming at V came to 4 bases and at J to 3 bases, leaving 12 bases not matched to a gene. The CDR3 is 16 amino acids. Germline-derived CDR1 and CDR2 are SQVTM and ANQGSEA. CDR3 sequence (DNA): TGCAGCGTTGCGTTGTGGCGGGAGGATATGACAGATACGCAGTATTTT. Its protein is CSVALWREDMTDTQYF.

In its sample, this clonotype was seen many times. The chain uses TRBV4-2 and TRBJ2-7; 8 bases are shared with TRBD1. The germline gives CDR1 LGHNA, CDR2 YNFKEQ. V lost 3 bases, J lost 3 bases, and 4 bases stayed unmatched. The CDR3 consists of 14 residues. The CDR3 nucleotides are TGTGCCAGCAGCCACGGACAGGGCTTCTACGAGCAGTACTTC. It encodes CASSHGQGFYEQYF.

This clonotype has a count of ten or more. The genes are TRBV11-2 and TRBJ1-1; maybe TRBD1 (5 bases). Trimming stripped 2 bases from V and 6 bases from J, with 13 bases between. Germline V gene sequence: CDR1 SGHAT, CDR2 FQNNGV. The CDR3 length is 14 residues. The CDR3 loop reads CASSLKLKGAEAFF. CDR3 bases: TGTGCCAGCAGCTTAAAACTCAAAGGGGCTGAAGCTTTCTTT.

Ten or more counts support this clonotype. This chain links TRBV5-6 with TRBJ1-2, with D perhaps TRBD1 (6 bases). V was clipped by 1 base and J by 0 bases, with 10 bases between them. The germline V gene has CDR1 SGHDT and CDR2 YYEEEE. The CDR3 has 15 amino acids. The CDR3 is CASSLTGNPNYGYTF. The CDR3 DNA reads TGTGCCAGCAGCTTGACAGGGAACCCTAACTATGGCTACACCTTC.

This chain links TRBV5-3 with TRBJ1-2; D gene ambiguous. TRBV5-3 is marked as an open reading frame, function uncertain. CDR3 length: 14 amino acids. V gave up 4 bases and J gave up 6 bases, with 16 bases separating them. CDR3 in amino acids: CARSQDWRADGYTF. The CDR3 DNA sequence: TGTGCCAGAAGCCAAGACTGGAGGGCGGATGGCTACACCTTC.

V and J are TRBV27 and TRBJ2-2; TRBD2 matches 8 bases. The CDR3 sequence is 15 residues long. Losses at the gene ends were 2 bases for V and 6 bases for J; bases not matched to a gene: 5. Germline CDR1 is MNHEY and CDR2 is SMNVEV (reference sequence). The CDR3 sequence: CASSLDSGGPGELFF. The CDR3 DNA follows: TGTGCCAGCAGTTTAGATTCGGGAGGGCCCGGGGAGCTGTTTTTT.

This clonotype came up many times. The rearrangement links TRBV7-6 to TRBJ1-2; D gene ambiguous. The CDR3 spans 13 residues. V lost 1 base and J lost 8, with 11 bases in between. Germline V CDR1 and CDR2: SGHVS, FNYEAQ. The CDR3 nucleotides read TGTGCCAGCAGCTTAGATGGCATAGGGGGCTACACCTTC. The encoded protein is CASSLDGIGGYTF.

This clonotype was counted ten times or more. The rearrangement links TRBV20-1 to TRBJ1-5, with TRBD1 matching 8 bases. Germline lookup yields CDR1 DFQATT and CDR2 SNEGSKA (reference sequence). J was trimmed by 4 bases and V by 5 bases; bases with no gene match: 19. This CDR3 spans 18 amino acids. The DNA of the CDR3 is TGCAGTGCTGGGCCAAACACCGCCGACAGGGGTAGGAATCAGCCCCAGCATTTT. Its protein product is CSAGPNTADRGRNQPQHF.

This clonotype was detected ten times or more. The chain uses TRBV11-2 and TRBJ2-7; 8 nucleotides line up with TRBD2. CDR1 SGHAT and CDR2 FQNNGV come from the germline V gene. This CDR3 comprises 15 residues. V gave up 5 bases and J gave up 6 bases; unmatched junction bases: 12. In nucleotides, the CDR3 is TGTGCCAGCAGCACCAACCCAGGGACTAGTTCCGAGCAGTACTTC. Its protein product is CASSTNPGTSSEQYF.

A remark on this clonotype: One junction end disagrees with the germline gene, perhaps due to a read error. CDR3 residues: CCARAPGQGNSYNEQFF. Written as DNA, the CDR3 is TGCTGTGCTAGGGCTCCGGGACAGGGAAACTCCTACAATGAGCAGTTCTTC. This chain joins TRBV20-1 and TRBJ2-1; 9 positions agree with TRBD1. This CDR3 spans 17 amino acids. CDR1 is DFQATT, CDR2 SNEGSKA, per germline (reference sequence).

This clonotype was detected ten times or more. This chain connects TRBV30 to TRBJ1-2; D uncertain. CDR1 and CDR2 from the germline V gene are GTSNPN and SVGIG (reference sequence). V lost 4 bases and J 1 base, leaving 7 bases between the germline ends. This CDR3 region has 12 residues. The chain's CDR3 is CAWNTYNYGYTF. Here the CDR3 DNA reads TGTGCCTGGAACACTTATAACTATGGCTACACCTTC.